These 28 T cell receptor beta chains came from one sample sequenced in a study of blood T cell repertoires in COVID-19. Clones were sequenced by immunoSEQ multiplex PCR, and TCRdb holds only the in-frame ones, with some missing. The table records 150,000 to 200,000 clones, just under 90% of them present only once. The sequenced material came from peripheral blood. Receptor source: a man younger than 35 with active or convalescent COVID-19.

The rearrangement joins TRBV4-1 to TRBJ1-1; D call uncertain. This CDR3 comprises 15 residues. In germline, CDR1 is MGHRA, CDR2 YSYEKL. V lost 4 bases, J lost 4 bases, and 16 bases lay in between. CDR3: CASSPEVQSFTEAFF. The CDR3 DNA sequence: TGCGCCAGCAGCCCAGAGGTCCAGTCTTTCACTGAAGCTTTCTTT.

This clone was counted once. V is TRBV5-5 and J is TRBJ2-7; 8 bases line up with TRBD1. Looked up from germline, CDR1 is SGHKS and CDR2 is YYEKEE (reference sequence). This CDR3 has 15 residues. Unmatched junction bases numbered 8, after V lost 4 bases and J lost 2 bases. CDR3 protein: CASSHPQGAAYEQYV. The CDR3 DNA follows: TGTGCCAGCAGCCACCCTCAGGGGGCAGCCTACGAGCAGTACGTC.

This clone counts as medium-sized. V gene TRBV29-1 combines with J gene TRBJ1-1, with D tentatively TRBD1 (5 bases). CDR3 length: 13 residues. Germline lookup yields CDR1 SQVTM and CDR2 ANQGSEA. V was trimmed by 3 bases and J by 5 bases, leaving 13 bases between them. CDR3 loop: CSVDVREGTEAFF. The CDR3 nucleotides are TGCAGCGTTGATGTCAGGGAAGGAACTGAAGCTTTCTTT.

The gene calls are TRBV7-9 and TRBJ1-1; D call uncertain. The CDR3 sequence is 15 residues long. CDR1 and CDR2 (germline): SEHNR, FQNEAQ (reference sequence). The V end was cut by 1 base, the J end by 3 bases, with 12 bases between. CDR3 amino acids: CASSLDRRHDTEAFF. The CDR3 bases are TGTGCCAGCAGCTTAGATCGGAGGCACGACACTGAAGCTTTCTTT.

This clone was counted a few times. The chain joins TRBV19 to TRBJ2-3; 7 bases are shared with TRBD2. The V segment lost 1 base and the J segment 3 bases; nucleotides outside the gene matches: 4. The CDR3 is 15 residues long. Germline lookup yields CDR1 LNHDA and CDR2 SQIVND (reference sequence). In nucleotides, the CDR3 is TGTGCCAGTAGTATAGGGGCTAGCGGAACAGATACGCAGTATTTT. Its translation is CASSIGASGTDTQYF.

The DNA for the CDR3 is TGCAGCGTTGCGCGGGGCAACGAGCAGTACTTC. Encoded protein: CSVARGNEQYF. The rearrangement links TRBV29-1 to TRBJ2-7; the D gene is possibly TRBD2 (6 bases). This CDR3 is 11 amino acids long. The germline CDR1 and CDR2 sequences are SQVTM and ANQGSEA. Trimming removed 4 bases from V and 5 bases from J, with 9 bases in between.

This sequence joins TRBV28 and TRBJ1-1; 8 nucleotides align to TRBD1. The CDR3 extends over 17 amino acids. The V gene's germline CDR1 is MDHEN and CDR2 SYDVKM. V lost 2 bases to trimming and J lost 1 base; unmatched junction nucleotides: 9. The CDR3 protein is CASSLLETGDGNTEAFF. In DNA, the CDR3 is TGTGCCAGCAGTTTACTCGAGACAGGGGATGGGAACACTGAAGCTTTCTTT.

This clone came up a few times. The V call is TRBV13, the J call TRBJ1-1; a weak D match, TRBD1 (6 bases). The germline V and J ends were trimmed by 4 bases and 7 bases, with 19 bases remaining between them. Germline CDR1 reads PRHDT; CDR2 reads FYEKMQ (reference sequence). This CDR3 is built from 15 residues. For the CDR3, the DNA is TGTGCCAGCAGCTCTGTAGACAGGACGGTGGGTGAAGCTTTCTTT. Amino acid sequence: CASSSVDRTVGEAFF.

The V and J genes are TRBV7-9 and TRBJ2-2; 7 nucleotides align to TRBD2. V lost 5 bases to trimming and J lost 5 bases; unmatched junction nucleotides: 8. Germline-derived CDR1 and CDR2 are SEHNR and FQNEAQ (reference sequence). The CDR3 is 15 residues long. The DNA of the CDR3 is TGTGCCAGCAGCATGCGGGAGACGGGGACCGGGGAGCTGTTTTTT. Encoded protein: CASSMRETGTGELFF.

The V call is TRBV27, the J call TRBJ1-1; the D is unclear. Trimming cost V 5 bases and J 0 bases, with 10 bases left between them. The CDR3 is made up of 14 amino acids. The germline V gene encodes CDR1 MNHEY and CDR2 SMNVEV (reference sequence). The CDR3 region has the DNA TGTGCCAGCAGTCCCCTTCTCCTGAACACTGAAGCTTTCTTT. It translates to CASSPLLLNTEAFF.

The rearrangement uses TRBV19 and TRBJ1-5; D perhaps matches TRBD1 (5 bases). Between the trimmed V and J ends, which lost 6 bases and 2 bases, there was a span of 20 bases. The CDR3 loop spans 17 amino acids. The V gene's germline CDR1 is LNHDA and CDR2 SQIVND (reference sequence). In DNA, the CDR3 is TGTGCCAGTAGAAACCCGACGGGGGGAGTCGGCAATCAGCCCCAGCATTTT. Translated, it gives CASRNPTGGVGNQPQHF.

The genes are TRBV27 and TRBJ2-7, with 7 bases aligning to TRBD1. Trimming took 3 bases from V and 4 from J; bases not matched to a gene: 6. The CDR3 extends over 14 amino acids. The V gene's germline CDR1 is MNHEY and CDR2 SMNVEV (reference sequence). The CDR3 bases are TGTGCCAGCAGTTTCGGTCCCAGGGGGTACGAGCAGTACTTC. It encodes CASSFGPRGYEQYF.

This chain connects TRBV10-1 to TRBJ2-3; D perhaps matches TRBD1 (6 bases). The ends were cut back, 7 bases at V and 0 bases at J, with 14 bases in the middle. The CDR3 runs to 15 residues. The germline gives CDR1 WNHNN, CDR2 SYGVQD (reference sequence). This CDR3 is CASNTDRSSTDTQYF. The CDR3 DNA follows: TGCGCCAGCAATACCGACAGGTCTAGCACAGATACGCAGTATTTT.

This clone was seen only a few times. The chain couples TRBV24-1 to TRBJ1-2, with D unresolved. From germline, CDR1 is KGHDR and CDR2 SFDVKD. The CDR3 has 16 residues. The V and J ends lost 2 bases and 7 bases respectively, with 19 bases between them. This CDR3 is CATSDSPSRGGGGYTF. DNA of the CDR3: TGTGCCACCAGTGATTCCCCCAGCCGGGGTGGAGGTGGCTACACCTTC.

The V and J genes are TRBV6-2 or TRBV6-3 and TRBJ2-1; 12 bases line up with TRBD1. The CDR3 is 18 amino acids. Germline CDR1 MNHEY, CDR2 SVGEGT. J lost 5 bases, V lost 4 bases, and 12 bases had no gene match. CDR3 sequence: CASSSHRDRGLNDNEQFF. The CDR3 DNA sequence: TGTGCCAGCAGTTCCCACCGGGACAGGGGGCTCAATGACAATGAGCAGTTCTTC.

This rearrangement joins TRBV7-9 to TRBJ2-4; tentative D call: TRBD1 (6 bases). Germline V CDR1 and CDR2: SEHNR, FQNEAQ (reference sequence). Between the trimmed V and J ends, which lost 5 bases and 1 base, there was a span of 27 bases. The CDR3 runs 20 residues. CDR3 DNA: TGTGCCAGCAGCATCCAGGGGAAAGAAACAGGGAATTGGGCCAAAAACATTCAGTACTTC. It codes for CASSIQGKETGNWAKNIQYF.

J is TRBJ2-3 and V is TRBV6-1, with 9 positions matching TRBD1. The V and J ends lost 3 bases and 4 bases, in that order; junction bases with no gene match: 5. The CDR3 covers 15 residues. The V gene's germline CDR1 is MNHNS and CDR2 SASEGT. The CDR3 protein is CASSEGTGFSDTQYF. In DNA, the CDR3 is TGTGCCAGCAGTGAGGGGACAGGGTTTTCAGATACGCAGTATTTT.

This sequence joins TRBV6-5 and TRBJ1-3; no firm D call. V was trimmed by 3 bases and J by 8 bases, leaving 5 bases between them. Germline-derived CDR1 and CDR2 are MNHEY and SVGAGI. This CDR3 contains 11 residues. For the CDR3, the DNA is TGTGCCAGCAGTTATCGGGACACCATATATTTT. It yields the protein CASSYRDTIYF.

CDR3 bases: TGTGCCAGCAGTTTTTCGGAGTACGAGCAGTACTTC. This translates into CASSFSEYEQYF. The rearrangement links TRBV12-3 or TRBV12-4 to TRBJ2-7; D remains ambiguous. Between the trimmed V and J ends, which lost 3 bases and 4 bases, there was a span of 7 bases. CDR3 length equals 12 residues.

This clone was found a few times. The V gene is TRBV6-5, the J gene TRBJ2-1; possible D gene TRBD2, 5 bases. The germline CDR1 and CDR2 sequences are MNHEY and SVGAGI. V was cut by 1 base and J by 4 bases, with 14 bases left in between. This CDR3 spans 16 amino acids. CDR3 nucleotide sequence: TGTGCCAGCAGTTACTTGGAGGACGCTCAATACAATGAGCAGTTCTTC. This sequence encodes CASSYLEDAQYNEQFF.

This clone came up once. The chain couples TRBV18 to TRBJ2-1, with D perhaps matching TRBD1 (5 bases). The CDR3 has 13 residues. Per germline, CDR1 KGHSH and CDR2 LQKENI. Trimming took off 6 bases at V and 8 bases at J, with 14 bases between the two ends. CDR3 sequence reads: CASSTEIYHEQFF. CDR3 coding DNA: TGTGCCAGCTCGACAGAGATATACCATGAGCAGTTCTTC.

This sequence joins TRBV7-7 and TRBJ2-1; TRBD2 agrees at 7 bases. V shed 0 bases, J shed 7 bases, and the junction held 6 bases outside the gene matches. Germline CDR1 and CDR2: SSHAT and FNYEAQ (reference sequence). The CDR3 runs to 15 residues. The CDR3 DNA sequence: TGTGCCAGCAGCTTAGCGGGAGGGTCCTTAAATGAGCAGTTCTTC. Translating gives CASSLAGGSLNEQFF.

With regard to this clone: The junction departs from germline at one end; a sequencing error may be responsible. The genes are TRBV6-1 and TRBJ2-3, with D tentatively TRBD2 (6 bases). CDR3 size: 16 residues. Germline values: CDR1 MNHNS, CDR2 SASEGT. CDR3: CASREAGGGTVDTQYF. The CDR3 DNA is TGTGCCAGCAGGGAAGCCGGGGGAGGAACTGTAGATACGCAGTATTTT.

The chain carries TRBV9 and TRBJ1-2, with 10 bases identical to TRBD1. This CDR3 is built from 16 residues. V shed 4 bases and J 6 bases; nucleotides not matched to a gene: 12. The V gene's germline CDR1 is SGDLS and CDR2 YYNGEE. The DNA of the CDR3 is TGTGCCAGCAGCATCTACTCGGGACAGGGGATCGATGGCTACACCTTC. Translating gives CASSIYSGQGIDGYTF.

The genes are TRBV9 and TRBJ2-7; 8 bases are shared with TRBD2. The V gene end was trimmed by 0 bases and the J gene end by 2 bases; junction bases not matched to a gene: 16. The CDR3 has 19 amino acids. CDR1 is SGDLS and CDR2 is YYNGEE in the germline V gene. CDR3: CASSVAAAGFSGETYEQYF. The CDR3 DNA is TGTGCCAGCAGCGTAGCGGCAGCCGGATTTAGCGGGGAGACCTACGAGCAGTACTTC.

V usage is TRBV15 and J usage is TRBJ1-1; D might be TRBD1 (6 bases). Trimming removed 2 bases from V and 2 bases from J, with 12 bases in between. CDR1 LNHNV and CDR2 YYDKDF come from the germline V gene (reference sequence). The CDR3 length is 15 residues. The chain's CDR3 is CATSRQLTGNTEAFF. The CDR3 DNA follows: TGTGCCACCAGCAGACAACTGACAGGTAACACTGAAGCTTTCTTT.

The rearrangement uses TRBV9 and TRBJ2-1, with TRBD2 matching 13 bases. J lost 9 bases, V lost 3 bases, and 6 bases had no gene match. Germline assignment: CDR1 SGDLS and CDR2 YYNGEE. The CDR3 is 15 residues long. The CDR3 DNA is TGTGCCAGCAGCGCGGGACTAGCGGGACGGTCTGAGCAGTTCTTC. Its protein is CASSAGLAGRSEQFF.

The CDR3 DNA is TGTGCCAGCAGTGACGCGGGGGGCGATGGGGAAAAACTGTTTTTT. Protein sequence: CASSDAGGDGEKLFF. The rearrangement links TRBV25-1 to TRBJ1-4, with a possible D match to TRBD1 (6 bases). CDR1 and CDR2 from the germline V gene are MGHDK and SYGVNS. The germline V and J ends were trimmed by 3 bases and 8 bases, with 16 bases remaining between them. The CDR3 is 15 residues long.